Listed here are 2 T cell receptor beta chains from one sample, sequenced in a study of OX40 agonist ivuxolimab in advanced cancers. Using immunoSEQ multiplex PCR, the repertoire was profiled, and TCRdb retains in-frame clones only, with some absent. Among under 30,000 clones, approximately 85% were seen once, and the ten largest hold roughly 15%. This specimen consisted of CD4+ or CD8+ T cells sorted from blood, obtained in a trial of the OX40 agonist ivuxolimab. These receptors all stem from an adult with an advanced solid tumor such as melanoma, head and neck, liver or kidney cancer.

The CDR3 region is CASERGGANVLTF. CDR3 nucleotide sequence: TGTGCCAGCGAACGCGGGGGGGCCAACGTCCTGACTTTC. The chain joins TRBV28 to TRBJ2-6, with a weak D call TRBD2 (5 bases). CDR1 is MDHEN and CDR2 is SYDVKM in the germline V gene. Between the trimmed V and J ends, which lost 8 bases and 4 bases, there was a span of 9 bases. This CDR3 has 13 residues.

The rearrangement joins TRBV7-3 to TRBJ1-5; possibly TRBD1 for D (5 bases). V dropped 4 bases and J dropped 0 bases, with 13 bases sitting between them. Germline CDR1 and CDR2: SGHTA and FQGTGA. There are 16 residues in the CDR3. The CDR3 protein is CASSWTRVFSNQPQHF. CDR3 coding DNA: TGTGCCAGCAGCTGGACCAGGGTGTTTAGCAATCAGCCCCAGCATTTT.